Listed below are T cell receptor beta chains from one sample, sequenced in a study of cytomegalovirus exposure and HLA in healthy donors. Here immunoSEQ multiplex PCR was the method, and the copy in TCRdb shows in-frame clones only, minus some. This sample has some 66,000 clones, with approximately 78% found just once. Sequenced sample: PBMCs. The source is a woman aged 30 to 39 in good health and CMV-seronegative. The CDR3 runs from the conserved cysteine through the conserved F or W. Each record gives: J gene, V gene, clone size, CDR3 length, CDR3 protein. Not all rows give a size; the values are once, few, many and, for expanded clones, a class.

TRBJ2-7,TRBV7-2,NA,17,CASSLAGGGQVSHEQYF
TRBJ2-7,TRBV7-9,NA,15,CASSLGGQGLIEQYF
TRBJ1-1,TRBV18,NA,16,CASSSETGNMNTEAFF
TRBJ1-6,TRBV9,NA,14,CASSVGQGYSPLHF
TRBJ1-4,TRBV18,NA,16,CASSLNGGSSNEKLFF
TRBJ2-7,TRBV7-8,few,16,CASSLGPRSSSYEQYF
TRBJ2-7,TRBV6-1,NA,13,CASSEDRGYEQYF
TRBJ1-1,TRBV5-6,NA,16,CASSPDRGYMNTEAFF
TRBJ1-2,TRBV29-1,NA,12,CSATGMRYGYTF
TRBJ1-3,TRBV5-4,few,15,CASSLGAGPGNTIYF
TRBJ1-3,TRBV5-4,NA,16,CASSLGQGASGNTIYF
TRBJ1-5,TRBV1,NA,17,CTSSQDLDRQEGQPQHF
TRBJ1-1,TRBV6-5,NA,16,CASSYWIVGQYTEAFF
TRBJ1-1,TRBV19,NA,14,CASSKTGTGGEAFF
TRBJ2-7,TRBV9,NA,17,CASSRLMFEDALHEQYF
TRBJ1-4,TRBV5-1,once,14,CASSGDSSNEKLFF
TRBJ2-1,TRBV28,NA,22,CASSPTTLTGYWGQSSYNEQFF
TRBJ2-7,TRBV7-6,once,16,CASSLAIGQGKNEQYF
TRBJ2-6,TRBV5-6,once,17,CASSPRQDLSGANVLTF
TRBJ2-2,TRBV2,NA,16,CASRAGTTTNTGELFF
TRBJ1-5,TRBV19,NA,15,CASSPDRGGNQPQHF
TRBJ2-2,TRBV10-1,once,17,CASTPTSGVMNTGELFF
TRBJ2-2,TRBV19,NA,14,CASKGQGVAGELFF
TRBJ2-6,TRBV27,NA,15,CASSSLGAGANVLTF
TRBJ1-2,TRBV6-1,NA,14,CASSEGQASYGLTF
TRBJ2-2,TRBV13,NA,11,CASSLNRELFF
TRBJ2-7,TRBV9,few,16,CASSPAAWGVTREQYF
TRBJ1-2,TRBV10-3,NA,14,CAISESVQGSGYTF
TRBJ2-7,TRBV6-5,few,15,CASTNRGLSSYEQYF
TRBJ2-7,TRBV6-1,few,10,CASGQYEQYF
TRBJ2-7,TRBV19,NA,13,CASSIDRGNEQYF
TRBJ1-4,TRBV7-2,NA,16,CASSLVGQARGEKLFF
TRBJ1-5,TRBV5-4,NA,15,CASSLAGGMDQPQHF
TRBJ2-7,TRBV5-1,NA,14,CASSFRDKNYEQYF
TRBJ1-2,TRBV28,NA,12,CASRAGQEGYTF
TRBJ1-3,TRBV2,NA,11,CASALAYTIYF
TRBJ1-1,TRBV6-1,NA,16,CASSEGWKRMNTEAFF
TRBJ1-1,TRBV7-9,NA,12,CASSSRVTEAFF
TRBJ1-4,TRBV30,NA,13,CAWSIGVNEKLFF
TRBJ2-5,TRBV19,NA,15,CASSYAWRGQETQYF
TRBJ1-6,TRBV5-4,few,15,CASSVDRLYNSPLHF
TRBJ1-2,TRBV19,NA,15,CASSAGTGVNYGYTF
TRBJ2-3,TRBV28,once,16,CASSSLLDRDTDTQYF
TRBJ2-5,TRBV2,few,15,CASKGPAGGYETQYF
TRBJ1-5,TRBV7-9,NA,14,CASSLTGSNQPQHF
NA,TRBV5-1,once,14,CASSVTTGSHEQYF
TRBJ2-7,TRBV30,few,14,CAWSPTGGADEQYF
TRBJ2-1,TRBV11-2,NA,12,CASSSNYNEQFF
TRBJ2-7,TRBV5-4,NA,13,CASSRGSSTPQYF
TRBJ1-2,TRBV7-9,once,16,CSSSPRRRGHDYGYTF
TRBJ1-2,TRBV2,NA,12,CASSDQVYGYTF
TRBJ2-7,TRBV19,NA,14,CASSGAGVGDEQYF
TRBJ1-1,TRBV11-3,NA,12,CASSLGPREAFF
TRBJ1-5,TRBV7-9,few,15,CASSDQTGNNQPQHF
TRBJ1-1,TRBV18,NA,15,CASSPPGRANTEAFF